Sequencing of this TCR beta chain was carried out in a study of blood T cell repertoires in COVID-19. Study-level information: Samples taken during acute and convalescent COVID-19 were collected in the United States, Italy and Spain. PBMCs, B-cell-depleted T cells, or T cells provided the cDNA or gDNA that made up the material.

The V and J ends lost 2 bases and 0 bases respectively, with 11 bases between them. Germline CDR1 and CDR2: SGHTA and FQGTGA. This CDR3 region has 15 residues. Methods used by the authors: It was from reference gene primer amplification that nucleated cell counts were estimated. Sequenced by immunoSEQ multiplex PCR; TCRdb stores in-frame clones only, minus some. D and trimming come from the DNA, and the V and J calls and clone size come from that table. The sample includes 55,000 to 75,000 clones, just under 80% of them seen just once. The TCR originated in a human donor in a cohort sampled during active COVID-19. The sequencing sample was made of peripheral blood. This chain links TRBV7-3 with TRBJ2-7; a weak D match, TRBD1 (6 bases). In DNA, the CDR3 is TGTGCCAGCAGCTTATACGGACAGTACTCCTACGAGCAGTACTTC. Protein product: CASSLYGQYSYEQYF.